The 30 T cell receptor beta chains presented below share a single source sample, sequenced in a study of vaccination and CD4 T cells after COVID-19 (dated by TCRdb to the early 2020s). Their antigens are not known. Libraries came from PCR. TCRdb names Illumina iSeq 100 as the instrument used. TCR sequencing of DNA from cultured CD4+ T cells used the Oncomine TCR Beta short-read assay at the Johns Hopkins FTIC core. Clones were called with MiXCR by TCRdb after fastp trimmed the public reads at Q25, and only in-frame beta chains were retained. Rows matching on CDR3 protein sequence are summarized as one entry with the most common DNA and genes. In this sample the table shows fewer than 25,000 distinct CDR3 sequences, about 39% of which occur a single time. The top ten clones comprise 6.3% of the sample. The treatment or condition label, read with the paper, signifies: roughly 10-day PBMC culture with coronavirus spike peptide pools or control peptides (ViraFEST assay).

Sequenced here: CD4+ T cells from blood, cultured in vitro, sampled before SARS-CoV-2 vaccination. These receptors were taken from a human donor who had recovered from COVID-19.

This sequence joins TRBV20-1 and TRBJ1-5; D is undetermined. The CDR3 sequence is 14 residues long. V was pared by 3 bases and J by 1 base, with 10 bases between. CDR1 and CDR2 (germline): DFQATT, SNEGSKA (reference sequence). The CDR3 region is CSARIGNSNQPQHF. The CDR3 DNA follows: TGCAGTGCTAGGATCGGGAACAGCAATCAGCCCCAGCATTTT.

The chain uses TRBV19 and TRBJ2-5, with a tentative D call TRBD1 (6 bases). Germline V gives CDR1 LNHDA, CDR2 SQIVND (reference sequence). The CDR3 has 13 amino acids. The ends were cut back, 8 bases at V and 1 base at J, with 11 bases in the middle. CDR3 protein: CASGTGIQETQYF. The CDR3, as DNA: TGTGCCAGTGGTACAGGGATCCAAGAGACCCAGTACTTC.

Worth noting for this clonotype: The junction departs from germline at one end; a sequencing error may be responsible. V usage is TRBV7-2 and J usage is TRBJ1-5; 8 positions match TRBD1. CDR3 size: 16 residues. Germline loops: CDR1 SGHTA, CDR2 FQGNSA. The CDR3 here is CASTLGPGQGNQPQHF. In nucleotides, the CDR3 is TGTGCCAGCACCTTAGGGCCGGGACAGGGCAATCAGCCCCAGCATTTT.

This clonotype has just a few counts. CDR3 residues: CAISEDRVVGYTF. The CDR3 DNA sequence: TGTGCCATCAGTGAGGACAGGGTAGTTGGCTACACCTTC. This rearrangement joins TRBV10-3 to TRBJ1-2; 7 bases align to TRBD1. The germline V gene has CDR1 ENHRY and CDR2 SYGVKD. V shed 2 bases and J 7 bases; nucleotides not matched to a gene: 4. The CDR3 loop spans 13 amino acids.

This sequence joins TRBV12-5 and TRBJ2-2; the match to TRBD2 covers 8 bases. The CDR3 is 15 residues long. V was clipped by 5 bases and J by 1 base; unmatched bases: 3. Looked up from germline, CDR1 is LGHNT and CDR2 is FRNRAP. The CDR3 is CASGVSGVNTGELFF. In nucleotides, the CDR3 is TGTGCTAGTGGTGTTAGCGGGGTGAACACCGGGGAGCTGTTTTTT.

The chain joins TRBV2 to TRBJ2-1; D gene ambiguous. Germline V lookup: CDR1 SNHLY, CDR2 FYNNEI. Trimming removed 8 bases from V and 7 bases from J, with 18 bases in between. This CDR3 region has 14 residues. CDR3 DNA: TGTGCCAGCCGATGGCGGACGGCCCGGAATGAGCAGTTCTTC. As protein: CASRWRTARNEQFF.

V gene TRBV7-2 combines with J gene TRBJ1-2, with 7 positions matching TRBD1. The CDR3 consists of 14 residues. Germline assignment: CDR1 SGHTA and CDR2 FQGNSA. V lost 5 bases to trimming and J lost 7 bases; unmatched junction nucleotides: 10. For the CDR3, the DNA is TGTGCCAGCAGCCAGACAGGGCAATTACTTGGCTACACCTTC. This translates into CASSQTGQLLGYTF.

In its sample, this clonotype was seen once. The genes are TRBV5-1 and TRBJ2-1, with TRBD2 matching over 12 bases. The J call may be mistaken, given a closer DNA end match to TRBJ2-7. The CDR3 is made up of 17 amino acids. Germline CDR1 is SGHRS and CDR2 is YFSETQ. CDR3 nucleotides: TGCGCCAGCAGCTTGGGACTAGCGGGAGCTACCACCCACGAGCAGTACTTC. As protein: CASSLGLAGATTHEQYF.

This clonotype was detected only a few times. The chain recombines TRBV7-9 with TRBJ2-2; 7 nucleotides match TRBD2. This CDR3 is 15 amino acids long. Germline V gene lookup returns CDR1 SEHNR and CDR2 FQNEAQ (reference sequence). V lost 0 bases, J lost 4 bases, and 2 bases stayed unmatched. The CDR3 DNA sequence: TGTGCCAGCAGCTTAGCGGGAGGGACCACCGGGGAGCTGTTTTTT. Encoded protein: CASSLAGGTTGELFF.

This rearrangement joins TRBV20-1 to TRBJ1-1, with 8 bases aligning to TRBD1. Looked up from germline, CDR1 is DFQATT and CDR2 is SNEGSKA (reference sequence). V dropped 6 bases and J dropped 8; count of bases not matched to a gene: 14. The CDR3 is made up of 14 amino acids. The CDR3 region has the DNA TGCAGTGCCAGAACAGGGGCAGGGGGCCCAGAAGCTTTCTTT. Its translation: CSARTGAGGPEAFF.

V is TRBV6-5 and J is TRBJ1-5; D gene ambiguous. The V end lost 2 bases, the J end lost 1 base, and 9 bases lay between the germline ends. The CDR3 length is 15 residues. Germline CDR1 reads MNHEY; CDR2 reads SVGAGI. CDR3 sequence (DNA): TGTGCCAGCAGTTACGCGAGCTTGAGCAATCAGCCCCAGCATTTT. Amino acids: CASSYASLSNQPQHF.

This clonotype was counted only a few times. The chain couples TRBV2 to TRBJ1-2; possibly TRBD1 for D (5 bases). Germline V CDR1 and CDR2: SNHLY, FYNNEI. The CDR3 runs to 16 residues. Between the trimmed V and J ends, which lost 6 bases and 8 bases, there was a span of 25 bases. CDR3 amino acids: CASSWELGRETVGYTF. DNA for the CDR3: TGTGCCAGCAGCTGGGAGCTAGGCAGGGAGACGGTGGGCTACACCTTC.

The rearrangement links TRBV7-8 to TRBJ1-6; no clear D gene. Per germline, CDR1 SGHVS and CDR2 FQNEAQ. This CDR3 contains 17 residues. V was pared by 3 bases and J by 0 bases, with 12 bases between. CDR3 bases: TGTGCCAGCAGCTTGACCGCCTTTAGCTCCTATAATTCACCCCTCCACTTT. The encoded protein is CASSLTAFSSYNSPLHF. Looking up the rest from reference TRBV7-8 and TRBJ1-6 gives the full variable domain: GAGVSQSPRYKVAKRGQDVALRCDPISGHVSLFWYQQALGQGPEFLTYFQNEAQLDKSGLPSDRFFAERPEGSVSTLKIQRTQQEDSAVYLCASSLTAFSSYNSPLHFGNGTRLTVT.

This clonotype has more than one count but fewer than ten. The J gene is TRBJ1-2, the V gene TRBV20-1, with D maybe TRBD1 (5 bases). The V end was cut by 5 bases, the J end by 0 bases, with 10 bases between. Germline lookup yields CDR1 DFQATT and CDR2 SNEGSKA (reference sequence). The CDR3 sequence is 13 residues long. The CDR3 protein is CSAFIRANYGYTF. In DNA, the CDR3 is TGCAGTGCTTTCATCAGGGCTAACTATGGCTACACCTTC.

The chain couples TRBV19 to TRBJ1-2, with a tentative D call TRBD1 (5 bases). Per germline, CDR1 LNHDA and CDR2 SQIVND (reference sequence). V lost 0 bases, J lost 4 bases, and 6 bases lay in between. The CDR3 covers 13 residues. CDR3 nucleotide sequence: TGTGCCAGTAGTATAGACAGGGCCTATGGCTACACCTTC. Translation: CASSIDRAYGYTF.

This clonotype appeared a few times. The chain links TRBV7-9 to TRBJ1-2; 10 nucleotides match TRBD1. V was pared by 5 bases and J by 5 bases, with 2 bases of the junction left unmatched. The length of the CDR3 is 13 residues. Germline CDR1 is SEHNR and CDR2 is FQNEAQ (reference sequence). CDR3 sequence: CASSADRGYGYTF. The DNA of the CDR3 is TGTGCCAGCAGCGCGGACAGGGGGTATGGCTACACCTTC.

The rearrangement links TRBV5-1 to TRBJ2-5; no firm D call. The V end was cut by 0 bases, the J end by 5 bases, with 11 bases between. The germline CDR1 and CDR2 sequences are SGHRS and YFSETQ. The CDR3 extends over 14 amino acids. CDR3 amino acids: CASSLGLIGETQYF. CDR3 coding DNA: TGCGCCAGCAGCTTGGGGCTGATTGGGGAGACCCAGTACTTC.

This chain links TRBV29-1 with TRBJ1-3; the D gene is possibly TRBD1 (6 bases). This CDR3 is 12 amino acids long. Germline lookup yields CDR1 SQVTM and CDR2 ANQGSEA. The germline V and J ends were trimmed by 6 bases and 4 bases, with 10 bases remaining between them. CDR3 bases: TGCAGCGTCGTCGACAGGGGAAACACCATATATTTT. Its translation: CSVVDRGNTIYF.

The chain couples TRBV7-2 to TRBJ1-1; D remains unclear. Germline values: CDR1 SGHTA, CDR2 FQGNSA. V was shortened by 5 bases and J by 0 bases, with 13 bases between the two germline ends. The CDR3 contains 15 residues. This CDR3 is CASSQEETVNTEAFF. CDR3 DNA sequence: TGTGCCAGCAGCCAAGAAGAGACCGTGAACACTGAAGCTTTCTTT.

A few counts support this clonotype. This chain joins TRBV6-1 and TRBJ1-5; no firm D call. The germline V gene has CDR1 MNHNS and CDR2 SASEGT. The CDR3 has 14 residues. V lost 1 base and J 5 bases, leaving 9 bases between the germline ends. CDR3 loop: CASSEDRGYQPQHF. The CDR3 region has the DNA TGTGCCAGCAGTGAAGACCGTGGGTATCAGCCCCAGCATTTT.

This clonotype was seen more than once but under ten times. J is TRBJ2-7 and V is TRBV24-1; tentative D call: TRBD2 (6 bases). This CDR3 comprises 13 residues. V lost 4 bases and J 5 bases, leaving 11 bases between the germline ends. The germline V gene has CDR1 KGHDR and CDR2 SFDVKD. CDR3 in amino acids: CATSEAGIHEQYF. The CDR3 region has the DNA TGTGCCACCAGTGAGGCGGGGATCCACGAGCAGTACTTC.

This clonotype was counted between two and nine times. The chain links TRBV2 to TRBJ2-1; D unclear. Germline values: CDR1 SNHLY, CDR2 FYNNEI. The CDR3 consists of 12 residues. V lost 8 bases and J 0 bases, leaving 5 bases between the germline ends. This CDR3 is CASGFSYNEQFF. Here the CDR3 DNA reads TGTGCCAGCGGCTTCTCCTACAATGAGCAGTTCTTC.

This clonotype has more than one count but fewer than ten. This chain joins TRBV27 and TRBJ1-1; D might be TRBD1 (6 bases). This CDR3 contains 16 residues. Trimming left V 5 bases short and J 0 bases short, with 16 bases between. Germline V CDR1 and CDR2: MNHEY, SMNVEV (reference sequence). DNA for the CDR3: TGTGCCAGCAGTCCCACTCCGGGACACATGAACACTGAAGCTTTCTTT. It codes for CASSPTPGHMNTEAFF.

The J gene is TRBJ1-5, the V gene TRBV5-1, with D unclear. The length of the CDR3 is 14 residues. Germline V gene sequence: CDR1 SGHRS, CDR2 YFSETQ. The V gene lost 0 bases and the J gene lost 2 bases, with 6 bases spanning the gap. This CDR3 reads CASSLAGGNQPQHF. CDR3 DNA: TGCGCCAGCAGCTTGGCTGGGGGCAATCAGCCCCAGCATTTT.

This clonotype was seen more than once but under ten times. The chain couples TRBV6-1 to TRBJ1-6; 9 bases line up with TRBD1. This CDR3 comprises 13 residues. Germline CDR1 reads MNHNS; CDR2 reads SASEGT. J was trimmed by 7 bases and V by 10 bases; bases with no gene match: 5. CDR3 DNA sequence: TGTGCCACGATGGACAGGGGAAATTCACCCCTCCACTTT. Its translation: CATMDRGNSPLHF.

This clonotype was observed a handful of times. The genes are TRBV6-2 or TRBV6-3 and TRBJ1-2, with D perhaps TRBD1 (6 bases). Germline V gives CDR1 MNHEY, CDR2 SVGEGT. The CDR3 has 17 amino acids. V shed 7 bases and J shed 6 bases, with 27 bases lying between them. CDR3 nucleotides: TGTGCCAGCACTCTACAGGGACTCGGGAACCCCAGAGATGGCTACACCTTC. It encodes CASTLQGLGNPRDGYTF.

A few counts support this clonotype. This chain connects TRBV6-1 to TRBJ1-5, with no clear D. The V gene lost 6 bases and the J gene lost 0 bases, with 21 bases spanning the gap. Germline CDR1 MNHNS, CDR2 SASEGT. This CDR3 comprises 18 residues. The CDR3 DNA reads as TGTGCCAGCAGGACCGGCAGAGTGTTGGCTTATAGCAATCAGCCCCAGCATTTT. This encodes CASRTGRVLAYSNQPQHF.

The chain links TRBV19 to TRBJ2-3, with 8 bases that match TRBD1. V was clipped by 4 bases and J by 4 bases; unmatched bases: 4. Germline lookup yields CDR1 LNHDA and CDR2 SQIVND (reference sequence). The CDR3 covers 14 residues. The CDR3 reads CASSNDRGADTQYF. CDR3 bases: TGTGCCAGTAGTAATGACAGGGGAGCAGATACGCAGTATTTT.

The chain employs TRBV28 and TRBJ1-6; no definite D call. This CDR3 contains 14 residues. Trimming removed 5 bases from V and 4 bases from J, with 9 bases in between. Germline CDR1 and CDR2: MDHEN and SYDVKM. The CDR3 sequence: CASSPQGYNSPLHF. The CDR3 DNA follows: TGTGCCAGCAGTCCTCAAGGGTATAATTCACCCCTCCACTTT.

The chain recombines TRBV28 with TRBJ2-3; tentatively, D is TRBD2 (5 bases). This CDR3 has 14 amino acids. Germline values: CDR1 MDHEN, CDR2 SYDVKM. Trimming removed 1 base at V and 5 bases at J, with 10 bases between. CDR3 coding DNA: TGTGCCAGCAGTTTATCGGGATTCGGAGATACGCAGTATTTT. As protein: CASSLSGFGDTQYF.